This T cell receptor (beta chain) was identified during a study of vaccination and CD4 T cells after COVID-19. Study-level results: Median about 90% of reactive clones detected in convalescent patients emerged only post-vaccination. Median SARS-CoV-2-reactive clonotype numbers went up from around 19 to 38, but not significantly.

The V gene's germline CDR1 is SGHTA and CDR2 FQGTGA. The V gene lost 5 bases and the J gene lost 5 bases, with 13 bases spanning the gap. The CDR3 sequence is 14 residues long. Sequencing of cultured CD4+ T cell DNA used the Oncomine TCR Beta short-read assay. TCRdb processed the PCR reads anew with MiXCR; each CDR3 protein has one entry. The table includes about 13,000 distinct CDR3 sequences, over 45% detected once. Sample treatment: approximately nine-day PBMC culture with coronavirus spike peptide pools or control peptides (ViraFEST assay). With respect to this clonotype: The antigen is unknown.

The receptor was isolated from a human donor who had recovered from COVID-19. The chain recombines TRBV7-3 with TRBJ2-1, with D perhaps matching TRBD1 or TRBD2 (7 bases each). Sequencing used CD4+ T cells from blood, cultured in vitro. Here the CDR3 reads CASSLRGGHNEQFF. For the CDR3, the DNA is TGTGCCAGCAGCCTCAGGGGGGGCCACAATGAGCAGTTCTTC.